The present T cell receptor beta chain was sequenced within a study of blood T cell repertoires in COVID-19. From germline, CDR1 is SNHLY and CDR2 FYNNEI. This CDR3 is built from 12 residues. J gave up 6 bases and V 8 bases, and 7 bases lay outside the gene matches. Sequenced by immunoSEQ multiplex PCR; TCRdb stores in-frame clones only, minus some. The table has some 330,000 clones, roughly 88% seen once. This sequence originates from a woman aged 45 to 65 with active or convalescent COVID-19. Sequenced input: peripheral blood. The J gene is TRBJ2-7, the V gene TRBV2, with 7 bases lining up with TRBD1. CDR3 nucleotides: TGTGCCAGCCGACAGGGTGTGGGCGAGCAGTACTTC. Its protein product is CASRQGVGEQYF.